The T cell receptor (beta chain) under discussion was sequenced for a study of radiotherapy plus CTLA-4 blockade in lung cancer. Whole-study context: Objective responses emerged in over 15% of patients, and 30% to 40% attained disease control.

Concerning this clone: The antigen is unknown.

Study observations and caveats: Early shifts in blood T cell clones, with interferon-beta, reportedly predicted response best. Peripheral blood showed expansion of tumor-derived TCR clones after radiotherapy and ipilimumab.

Enrolled patients, whose metastatic non-small-cell lung cancer was chemo-refractory, received focal radiation plus CTLA-4 blockade with ipilimumab. V lost 6 bases to trimming and J lost 4 bases, with 13 bases between them. Germline CDR1 SGHRS, CDR2 YFSETQ. CDR3 length: 14 amino acids. Libraries were prepared by immunoSEQ multiplex PCR; TCRdb keeps only in-frame clonotypes and omits some of them. The repertoire holds 100,000 or so clones, with about four fifths as singletons. The chain uses TRBV5-1 and TRBJ2-2, with unresolved D. Sample: peripheral blood, taken from a patient treated with radiotherapy plus ipilimumab. This clonotype was obtained from a human donor with non-small cell lung cancer that progressed on radiotherapy plus ipilimumab. DNA for the CDR3: TGCGCCAGCATCGGGTCGCTGGCCACCGGGGAGCTGTTTTTT. Amino acid sequence: CASIGSLATGELFF.